This T cell receptor beta chain was recorded in a study of T-cell memory formation after mild COVID-19. The wider study: TCR clusters were mostly confined to one donor each. Study results and caveats: The finding that pre-infection memory included some responding clones suggested that cross-reactive memory joined.

TCRdb re-called the 5' RACE reads through MiXCR, storing one row per CDR3 protein. The sample includes 280,000 or so distinct CDR3 sequences, around 8% of them seen just once. As for this clonotype: Antigen: not known.

Sequenced input: PBMCs or a T cell subset sorted from them (not recorded which). The source of this sequence is a man younger than 35 who had mild COVID-19 (a few samples of this study predate the infection). Cell type and time point are not known.

The CDR3 protein is CASSSLQGRDSPLHF. CDR3 sequence (DNA): TGTGCCAGCAGTTCTCTACAGGGACGGGATTCACCCCTCCACTTT. The J gene is TRBJ1-6, the V gene TRBV28; D possibly corresponds to TRBD1 (6 bases). The V end lost 4 bases, the J end lost 8 bases, and 15 bases lay between the germline ends. Germline V CDR1 and CDR2: MDHEN, SYDVKM. The CDR3 totals 15 residues.